One T cell receptor (beta chain) is described in this entry. It has no known antigen specificity. It has no much larger one-base neighbor in the sample; base qualities were not kept. Libraries came from the immunoSEQ multiplex PCR assay. A mixture of 60 forward primers for TCR Vbeta segments and 13 reverse primers for TCR Jbeta segments was used in the multiplex PCR. A multiplex PCR assay on genomic DNA amplified the CDR3 region of rearranged TCR beta genes. The Illumina HiSeq System was used to sequence the amplified TCR beta libraries as 87-base-pair reads. For the original study's pipeline: A later analysis tallied around 80 million unique TCR beta chains across the 600 to 700 repertoires, and some 10 million of those chains were shared by two or more donors. A nearest-neighbor algorithm error-corrected the raw reads and collapsed the reads into unique sequences, merging closely related sequences to remove PCR and sequencing errors. V, D and J gene segments were assigned by aligning CDR3 sequences to IMGT reference sequences. For a sequence to be retained, a match of at least six nucleotides was required to both a V gene segment and a J gene segment. A rearrangement counted as productive if the CDR3 had no stop codons and remained in frame with V and J, and every other rearrangement counted as non-productive. Following IMGT convention, CDR3 was defined as the stretch from the second conserved V-encoded cysteine up to the conserved J-encoded phenylalanine. The earlier analysis of some 540 of the donors excluded any sequence lacking an unambiguous match to a single V gene segment. An earlier analysis of about 590 of the donors classified V segments as functional when productive rearrangements were above 56.7% and as segregating when the standard deviation between donors was above 5%. A statistical classification framework was built to diagnose cytomegalovirus status from the catalog of TCR beta chain sequences. A later analysis assigned V and J genes by comparing TCR nucleotide sequences with IMGT/GENE-DB human TR gene sequences. A later analysis assigned CDR3 sequences and most-parsimonious VDJ recombination scenarios with the TCRdist pipeline. In a later analysis, each TCR beta chain was defined by its CDR3 amino acid sequence together with its V-gene family, and reads without a unique V-gene family were excluded. As a way to deal with suspected cross-contamination and a sequencing artifact, a later analysis dropped over 550 nucleotide sequences that were highly shared and had low generation probability. A later analysis calculated a clonal expansion index for each public chain from normalized within-repertoire ranks of inferred template counts. In a later analysis, generation probabilities were computed using a VDJ recombination model fitted to out-of-frame rearrangements, and the results were checked against IGoR. In a later analysis, hypergeometric tests were used to score TCR-TCR, TCR-HLA and TCR-CMV co-occurrence, with a repertoire-size bias correction applied to TCR pairs. To estimate false discovery rates, a later analysis permuted the HLA or CMV assignments 20 times. A later analysis grouped co-occurring TCRs with DBSCAN, adding TCRdist sequence similarity when clustering within HLA-allele-positive subsets. Co-occurrence clustering excluded repertoires with fewer than 30,000 or more than 120,000 public chains, plus five with anomalous nucleotide sharing. This is the immuneACCESS table as TCRdb keeps it, with only in-frame sequences that have V and J called. A part of the clones is gone; compared with another copy, unresolved V genes explain less than half, and the rest is unexplained. V, J and clone size were drawn from that table, and D and trimming were deduced from the DNA. The table for this sample lists around 150,000 clones; 75% to 85% of them were counted only once. Around 10% of the sample lies in the top ten.

The germline V gene supplies CDR1 MNHEY and CDR2 SVGAGI. The V end loses 5 bases and the J end loses 6 bases, and a stretch of 10 bases separates them. Spanning cysteine to phenylalanine, the CDR3 consists of 13 amino acids. Solely the CDR3 DNA is kept, with 39 bases framed from the first base. The record originates from a study of cytomegalovirus exposure and HLA in healthy donors (dated by TCRdb to 2017 to 2019). The study in broad terms: In an earlier analysis of around 540 of the donors, approximately 300 Gb of sequence data and some 100 million unique TCR beta sequences from 180 million or so T cells were reported. Roughly 300 gigabases of sequencing data and approximately 91 million unique TCR sequences made up an early release that covered 500 to 650 HLA-typed donors. A later analysis re-analyzed previously published TCR beta repertoires from several hundred donors and added high-resolution HLA genotyping to study TCR occurrence patterns. The study was designed to test whether signatures of past pathogen exposure could be identified by cataloging public T cell receptors. Among 300 to 500 genotyped donors of the cohort, an average of roughly 230,000 unique TCR beta nucleotide sequences was sequenced per donor, of which roughly 17% were non-productive. A separate validation cohort of about 110 different subjects was used in addition to the 666-subject first cohort. A handful of DR-DQ haplotypes were handled as single units for association and clustering because linkage in the cohort was strong. Donor age, sex, ethnicity and CMV serostatus were compiled alongside the repertoire data. High-throughput TCR immunosequencing, statistical association of individual TCRs with disease status, and machine learning were combined to predict cytomegalovirus infection status. In an earlier analysis of 587 of the donors, high-throughput TCR beta sequencing was used to judge whether each TCR beta V gene segment behaved as functional or pseudogenic. Of the roughly 410 genotyped donors, approximately 80% were placed in the genetic ancestry cluster associated with self-reported Caucasian donors. The later analysis used no new phenotypic data to find candidate immune exposures, relying instead on TCR beta sequences and their occurrence across donors. All discovery cohort repertoires had been generated on a single sequencing platform. Using immunosequencing, the study profiled T cell repertoires from 550 to 750 subjects and related those repertoires to cytomegalovirus serostatus. A later genetic analysis used genome-wide SNP genotypes for 398 of the 666 donors, treating that subset as a discovery cohort. Class I and class II HLA loci were covered by the typing at four-digit resolution. Typing coverage varied by locus: about 629-640 donors for A, B, C, DRB1 and DQB1; some 520 for DQA1; 606 for DPA1; 450 to 480 for DPB1. Summary of the overall study and its limitations: A later analysis found that HLA-associated TCR beta chains were more clonally expanded and had lower generation probabilities than equally common non-associated chains. Because counts were too low, about 15 rarely observed V segments, including chromosome 9 orphons, were left out of the earlier analysis of approximately 500 of the donors. Because the 87-base-pair reads could not distinguish some IMGT-functional V segments, including TRBV6-2 and TRBV6-3, those segments were excluded. According to a later analysis, TCR association rates differed among HLA loci, with DRB1 alleles showing the most associated TCRs and HLA-C alleles showing the fewest. A later analysis found that most CMV-associated TCR beta chains appeared HLA-restricted, with HLA associations seemingly driven largely by CMV exposure. Linkage disequilibrium might explain the correlated functional status among segregating V segments, but an unknown experimental factor could not be ruled out. In this cohort, only TCR beta chains were sequenced, and detectable features were limited by the absence of alpha or paired-chain data. Most TCR sequences were observed very rarely across donors, whereas some public TCRs were present in many individuals. In an earlier analysis of 450 to 750 of the donors, most TCR beta V segments appeared in productive rearrangements about 90% or about 30% of the time, broadly matching IMGT annotations. Because HLA typing was unavailable for some donors at each locus, only the typed subset was used in association tests. CMV serostatus was the only immune exposure information available for the cohort. When HLA alleles, especially DR and DQ, strongly co-occurred, attributing TCR associations to individual alleles was difficult. In vitro tests confirmed that a few of the cytomegalovirus-associated TCR beta chains recognize cytomegalovirus antigens. Cytomegalovirus status was reported to be diagnosed by the classifier with high specificity and sensitivity in both the original and validation cohorts. Roughly uniform sequencing depth across donors was assumed in presence/absence analyses, although this assumption may not hold. A later analysis reported that several top co-occurrence clusters appeared linked to parvovirus B19, influenza, CMV and Epstein-Barr virus. It was suggested by the authors that the approach could potentially be generalized to other disease states and immunological phenotypes. The sequencing pipeline was judged likely to have produced a cluster of highly shared sequence variants as a technical artifact. At a false discovery rate of 0.05, a later analysis linked 15,000 to 20,000 TCR beta sequences to specific HLA alleles. In the study, 150 to 200 TCR beta chains were listed as associated with cytomegalovirus. In a later genetic analysis, fewer N-insertions in productive TCRs were reported among donors in an Asian-associated ancestry cluster than the approximately 670-donor mean. A further reported finding was that TCR beta sequences accurately predicted the HLA-A and HLA-B alleles for most subjects in the first cohort. V-gene and J-gene trimming of TCR beta chains was associated with a missense DCLRE1C variant in a later genetic analysis, and the association was replicated in an independent cohort.

The cohort consisted of approximately 670 healthy bone marrow donors. All cohort members were sampled while nominally healthy, although unrecorded immune exposures were likely present. The donor was CMV seropositive and was included in the group of some 290 seropositive cohort members. Every donor gave a peripheral blood sample, and the peripheral blood mononuclear cells from that sample were used for TCR beta sequencing. Genomic DNA was extracted from the blood cell samples with the Qiagen DNeasy Blood Extraction Kit. The sequenced material came from PBMCs. Here the chain combines TRBV6-5 and TRBJ1-4; a confident D gene designation cannot be given. This TCR derives from a man aged 45-65 years in good health and CMV-seropositive. The DNA sequence reads TGTGCCAGCAGTGGGCAGGCAGATGAAAAACTGTTTTTT. It is translated as CASSGQADEKLFF.